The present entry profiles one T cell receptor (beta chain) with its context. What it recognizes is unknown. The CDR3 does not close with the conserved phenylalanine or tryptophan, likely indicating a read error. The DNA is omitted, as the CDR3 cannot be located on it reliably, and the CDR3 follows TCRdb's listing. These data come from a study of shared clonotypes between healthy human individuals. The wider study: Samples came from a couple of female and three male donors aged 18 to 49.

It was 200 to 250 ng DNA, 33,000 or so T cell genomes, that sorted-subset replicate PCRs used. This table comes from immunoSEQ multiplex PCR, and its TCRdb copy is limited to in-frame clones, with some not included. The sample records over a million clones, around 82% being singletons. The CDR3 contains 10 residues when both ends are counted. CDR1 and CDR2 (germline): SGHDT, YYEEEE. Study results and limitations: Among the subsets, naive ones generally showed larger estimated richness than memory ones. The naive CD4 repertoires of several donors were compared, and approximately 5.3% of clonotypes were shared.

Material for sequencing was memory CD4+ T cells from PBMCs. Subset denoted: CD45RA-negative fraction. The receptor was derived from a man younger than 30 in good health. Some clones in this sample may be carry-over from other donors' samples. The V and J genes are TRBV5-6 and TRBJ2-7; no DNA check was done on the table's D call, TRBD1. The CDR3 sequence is CASSPGQEWA.